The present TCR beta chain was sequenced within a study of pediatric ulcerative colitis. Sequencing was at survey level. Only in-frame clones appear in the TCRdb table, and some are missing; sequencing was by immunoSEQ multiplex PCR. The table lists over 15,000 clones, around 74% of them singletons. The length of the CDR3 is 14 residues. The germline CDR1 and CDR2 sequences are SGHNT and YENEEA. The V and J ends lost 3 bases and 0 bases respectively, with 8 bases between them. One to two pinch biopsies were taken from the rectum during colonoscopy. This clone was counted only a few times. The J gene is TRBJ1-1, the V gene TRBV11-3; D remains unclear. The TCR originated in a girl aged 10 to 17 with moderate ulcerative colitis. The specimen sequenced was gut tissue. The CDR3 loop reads CASSFDSMNTEAFF. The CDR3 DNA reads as TGTGCCAGCAGCTTTGATTCCATGAACACTGAAGCTTTCTTT.